This record concerns one T cell receptor (beta chain) sequence. What it binds is not known. This sample is drawn from a study of T cell responses to AZD1222 COVID-19 vaccine. Study results and limitations: The number of AZD1222 recipients seropositive at baseline was only five to seven. Along spike, vaccine-associated CD4 TCRs were found throughout, with dominance at 160-218 and 743-854. Females made up more of the donors, who were largely white British, and clonal diversity may have come out too low. Two doses of AZD1222 preceded a rise in Spike-specific TCR breadth and depth.

The CDR3 spans 14 residues. Germline V lookup: CDR1 SGHVS, CDR2 FQNEAQ. Trimming took off 5 bases at V and 0 bases at J, with 9 bases between the two ends. Assay: immunoSEQ multiplex PCR; the TCRdb copy retains only in-frame clones and omits some. In the table there are about 150,000 clones, roughly nine tenths of which are singletons. The sequences come from peripheral blood, collected 28 days after the second dose of the MenACWY control vaccine. V is TRBV7-8 and J is TRBJ2-3; D uncertain. This receptor was obtained from an adult who received the MenACWY meningococcal vaccine as a control. DNA of the CDR3: TGTGCCAGCAGCCGAGCTCCTAGCACAGATACGCAGTATTTT. The encoded protein is CASSRAPSTDTQYF.